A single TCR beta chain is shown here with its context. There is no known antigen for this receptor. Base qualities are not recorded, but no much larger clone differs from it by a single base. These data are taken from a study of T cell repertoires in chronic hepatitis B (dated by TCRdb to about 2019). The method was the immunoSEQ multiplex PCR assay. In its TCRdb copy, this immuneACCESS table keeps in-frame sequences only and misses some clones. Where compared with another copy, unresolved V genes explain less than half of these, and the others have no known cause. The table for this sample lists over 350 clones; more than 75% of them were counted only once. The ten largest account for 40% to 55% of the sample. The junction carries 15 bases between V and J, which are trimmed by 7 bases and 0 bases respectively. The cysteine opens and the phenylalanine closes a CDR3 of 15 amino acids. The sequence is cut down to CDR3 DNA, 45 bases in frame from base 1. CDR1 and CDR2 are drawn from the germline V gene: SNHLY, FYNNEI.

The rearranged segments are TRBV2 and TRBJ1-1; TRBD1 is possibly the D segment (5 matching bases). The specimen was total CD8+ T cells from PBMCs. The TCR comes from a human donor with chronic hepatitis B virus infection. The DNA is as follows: TGTGCCAGCACCGAGGAAGGACATCTGAACACTGAAGCTTTCTTT. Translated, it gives CASTEEGHLNTEAFF. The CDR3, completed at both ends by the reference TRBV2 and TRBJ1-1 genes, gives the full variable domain EPEVTQTPSHQVTQMGQEVILRCVPISNHLYFYWYRQILGQKVEFLVSFYNNEISEKSEIFDDQFSVERPDGSNFTLKIRSTKLEDSAMYFCASTEEGHLNTEAFFGQGTRLTVV.